The clone carrying this TCR beta chain was seen a few times. The sample originates from a study of sequential checkpoint blockade in melanoma. About the research overall: Randomization was 1:1 between first-line nivolumab→ipilimumab and ipilimumab→nivolumab. Both treatment sequences were followed by maintenance nivolumab.

Assay used: immunoSEQ multiplex PCR; TCRdb lists only in-frame clones, some missing. The data contain under 9,500 clones, about 57% of them singletons. Treatment in this sample: randomized to nivolumab then ipilimumab (arm A) or the reverse (arm B). DNA-damaging chemotherapy had not been given to any patient beforehand. The material sequenced was CD8+ T cells sorted from blood (inferred from file names), taken from a patient given nivolumab and ipilimumab in sequence. This TCR derives from a human donor with melanoma.

The CDR3 region is CASSDSGGSGANVLTF. CDR3 nucleotide sequence: TGTGCCAGCAGTGACTCCGGGGGCTCTGGGGCCAACGTCCTGACTTTC. The V and J genes are TRBV6-4 and TRBJ2-6; D is possibly TRBD2 (6 bases). Trimming stripped 0 bases from V and 0 bases from J, with 6 bases between. This CDR3 has 16 amino acids. Per germline, CDR1 MRHNA and CDR2 SNTAGT.